The T cell receptor beta chain described here comes from a study of OX40 agonist ivuxolimab in advanced cancers. The CDR3 length is 15 residues. V was clipped by 4 bases and J by 0 bases, with 11 bases between them. The V gene's germline CDR1 is LNHDA and CDR2 SQIVND (reference sequence). The data were produced by immunoSEQ multiplex PCR, yet TCRdb's version contains in-frame clones alone and is incomplete. Here the sample spans tens of thousands of clones, around 85% being singletons. Material: CD4+ or CD8+ T cells sorted from blood, obtained in a trial of the OX40 agonist ivuxolimab. The chain links TRBV19 to TRBJ2-3; no definite D call. This receptor was identified in an adult with an advanced solid tumor such as melanoma, head and neck, liver or kidney cancer. CDR3 nucleotides: TGTGCCAGTAGTACCCGACACCCTAGCACAGATACGCAGTATTTT. It translates to CASSTRHPSTDTQYF. Looking up the rest from reference TRBV19 and TRBJ2-3 gives the full variable domain: DGGITQSPKYLFRKEGQNVTLSCEQNLNHDAMYWYRQDPGQGLRLIYYSQIVNDFQKGDIAEGYSVSREKKESFPLTVTSAQKNPTAFYLCASSTRHPSTDTQYFGPGTRLTVL.